The rows below give T cell receptor beta chains drawn from one sample of a study of CD8 T cells in ankylosing spondylitis. TCRdb re-called the 5' RACE reads with MiXCR, one entry per CDR3 protein. The sample shows some 250,000 distinct CDR3 sequences, approximately 24% of them seen only once. Sequencing was performed on blood, either unsorted or a sorted T cell fraction (not recorded which). These receptors originate from a male donor with ankylosing spondylitis or in good health (not recorded which). Both conserved end residues are part of each CDR3. D genes are given only for firm matches. Size tells how often a clone was seen (once, few, many) or the class of an expanded clone, and some rows leave it out.

len	d_gene	j_gene	abundance	v_gene	CDR3aa	CDR3nt
12	TRBD2	TRBJ2-3	few	TRBV29-1	CSVSLAGDTQYF	TGCAGCGTTTCTCTAGCGGGCGACACGCAGTATTTT
12	.	TRBJ2-7	.	TRBV20-1	CSASSTSYEQYF	TGCAGTGCTAGCAGCACTTCCTACGAGCAGTACTTC
16	TRBD2	TRBJ2-3	many	TRBV4-2	CASSPKGRGDSDTQYF	TGTGCCAGCAGCCCCAAGGGGCGGGGGGATTCAGATACGCAGTATTTT
14	.	TRBJ1-1	few	TRBV29-1	CSVLDPLGDTEAFF	TGCAGCGTTTTGGACCCCTTGGGGGACACTGAAGCTTTCTTT
16	.	TRBJ2-1	.	TRBV19	CASRRAATPAYNEQFF	TGTGCCAGTAGAAGGGCGGCTACCCCGGCCTACAATGAGCAGTTCTTC
15	TRBD1	TRBJ2-2	.	TRBV10-3	CAISESMTGTGELFF	TGTGCCATCAGTGAGTCGATGACAGGGACCGGGGAGCTGTTTTTT
14	TRBD1	TRBJ2-7	few	TRBV20-1	CSASRGQGSYEQYF	TGCAGTGCTAGTAGGGGACAGGGAAGCTACGAGCAGTACTTC
15	TRBD1	TRBJ1-4	many	TRBV10-3	CAISPGQGFSEKLFF	TGTGCCATCAGTCCGGGACAGGGGTTTAGTGAAAAACTGTTTTTT
15	TRBD1	TRBJ2-1	few	TRBV2	CASRPFRGPENEQFF	TGTGCCAGCAGGCCCTTTAGGGGGCCTGAAAATGAGCAGTTCTTC
14	.	TRBJ2-3	few	TRBV20-1	CSARDIGAPDTQYF	TGCAGTGCTAGAGATATCGGGGCGCCAGATACGCAGTATTTT
15	.	TRBJ2-7	many	TRBV29-1	CSVEAGRGKSYEQYF	TGCAGCGTTGAAGCTGGCAGGGGCAAATCCTACGAGCAGTACTTC
15	TRBD1	TRBJ1-4	many	TRBV7-9	CASSPEGGQPEKLFF	TGTGCCAGCAGCCCCGAAGGGGGCCAACCCGAAAAACTGTTTTTT
11	.	TRBJ2-1	.	TRBV5-1	CASHLRGEQFF	TGCGCCAGCCATCTCCGAGGGGAACAGTTCTTC
13	.	TRBJ1-5	many	TRBV4-1	CASSHQGNQPQHF	TGCGCCAGCAGCCATCAGGGCAATCAGCCCCAGCATTTT
14	TRBD2	TRBJ2-7	few	TRBV20-1	CSARLAGTSYEQYF	TGCAGTGCTAGACTAGCGGGGACCTCCTACGAGCAGTACTTC
13	.	TRBJ2-5	once	TRBV6-1	CASEGGLRETQYF	TGTGCCAGCGAAGGGGGGCTAAGGGAGACCCAGTACTTC
13	.	TRBJ1-6	.	TRBV27	CASSLFPGSPLHF	TGTGCCAGCAGCCTTTTCCCCGGTTCACCCCTCCACTTT
14	TRBD1	TRBJ1-2	many	TRBV12-3/TRBV12-4	CASSHTGGGYGYTF	TGTGCCAGCAGTCATACAGGGGGCGGCTATGGCTACACCTTC
16	.	TRBJ1-1	.	TRBV7-9	CASSDPGGTVNTEAFF	TGTGCCAGCAGCGACCCTGGGGGGACCGTGAACACTGAAGCTTTCTTT
15	TRBD1	TRBJ2-3	few	TRBV12-3/TRBV12-4	CASSWGQGPTDTQYF	TGTGCCAGCAGTTGGGGACAGGGGCCCACAGATACGCAGTATTTT
15	.	TRBJ1-2	many	TRBV20-1	CSARNTGSTDYGYTF	TGCAGTGCTAGAAACACCGGGTCAACCGACTATGGCTACACCTTC
13	TRBD2	TRBJ2-3	.	TRBV2	CASGLADTDTQYF	TGTGCCAGCGGACTAGCGGACACAGATACGCAGTATTTT
15	.	TRBJ1-1	few	TRBV29-1	CSVEVAPRVGTEAFF	TGCAGCGTTGAAGTGGCTCCCAGGGTGGGTACTGAAGCTTTCTTT
12	.	TRBJ2-7	many	TRBV5-1	CASSPWGYEQYF	TGCGCCAGCAGCCCATGGGGGTACGAGCAGTACTTC
14	.	TRBJ1-1	many	TRBV15	CATSRVGGPTEAFF	TGTGCCACCAGCAGAGTTGGGGGGCCCACTGAAGCTTTCTTT
15	.	TRBJ2-7	few	TRBV20-1	CSARDPTGGGYEQYF	TGCAGTGCTAGAGATCCCACCGGGGGAGGCTACGAGCAGTACTTC
12	TRBD1	TRBJ2-7	few	TRBV29-1	CSVDGQGYEQYF	TGCAGCGTCGACGGACAGGGCTACGAGCAGTACTTC
14	.	TRBJ2-3	many	TRBV5-1	CASSLGISTDTQYF	TGCGCCAGCAGCTTGGGGATAAGCACAGATACGCAGTATTTT
15	.	TRBJ2-2	many	TRBV20-1	CSARDELTNTGELFF	TGCAGTGCTAGAGATGAATTGACGAACACCGGGGAGCTGTTTTTT
14	TRBD1	TRBJ1-2	few	TRBV20-1	CSARAQGGNYGYTF	TGCAGTGCTAGAGCTCAGGGGGGGAACTATGGCTACACCTTC
15	.	TRBJ2-3	.	TRBV20-1	CSARDWRGGTDTQYF	TGCAGTGCTAGAGATTGGAGAGGAGGGACAGATACGCAGTATTTT
16	.	TRBJ1-1	many	TRBV7-9	CASSLRGRAGDTEAFF	TGTGCCAGCAGCTTACGAGGGCGGGCGGGAGACACTGAAGCTTTCTTT
15	.	TRBJ2-1	many	TRBV5-5	CASSSRGPGGNEQFF	TGTGCCAGCAGCTCTCGGGGGCCTGGGGGGAATGAGCAGTTCTTC
11	.	TRBJ1-5	many	TRBV7-8	CASSFIQPQHF	TGTGCCAGCAGCTTCATTCAGCCCCAGCATTTT